Listed here are 25 T cell receptor beta chains from one sample, sequenced in a study of T-cell memory formation after mild COVID-19 (dated by TCRdb to about 2021). The library was obtained by 5' RACE. Sequencing relied on an Illumina NovaSeq 6000. TCRdb reprocessed the public reads (quality trimming at Q25 with fastp, clone calling with MiXCR) and kept in-frame beta chains. Rows with one shared CDR3 protein collapse into an entry with the most common genes and DNA. For this sample the table gives around 410,000 distinct CDR3 sequences, of which roughly a quarter were detected only once. Clones ranked in the top ten supply around 13% of the sample. Sequencing input: PBMCs or a T cell subset sorted from them (not recorded which). The receptors shown here come from an adult woman who had mild COVID-19 (a few samples of this study predate the infection). The sample titles of this study are shuffled in the database, so cell type and time point are left out; the donor was told from shared clones.

The V call is TRBV15, the J call TRBJ2-1; 7 bases fit TRBD2. Looked up from germline, CDR1 is LNHNV and CDR2 is YYDKDF (reference sequence). The CDR3 spans 16 residues. V lost 0 bases, J lost 1 base, and 3 bases stayed unmatched. The CDR3 here is CATSRDRLASYNEQFF. CDR3 DNA: TGTGCCACCAGCAGAGATCGACTAGCATCCTACAATGAGCAGTTCTTC.

This clonotype showed up just a few times. V usage is TRBV20-1 and J usage is TRBJ1-2; D is ambiguous. CDR1 and CDR2 from the germline V gene are DFQATT and SNEGSKA (reference sequence). Trimming pared 3 bases from V and 9 bases from J, leaving 20 bases between. The CDR3 totals 14 residues. CDR3 DNA: TGCAGTGCTAGGGCACCGGGCTCCAAAGACAGCTACACCTTC. This translates into CSARAPGSKDSYTF.

This clonotype was detected a few times. This chain links TRBV20-1 with TRBJ2-3; 9 bases align to TRBD2. CDR3 length: 21 residues. CDR1 and CDR2 (germline): DFQATT, SNEGSKA (reference sequence). Trimming cost V 1 base and J 7 bases; bases outside gene matches: 27. For the CDR3, the DNA is TGCAGTGCTAGAGCCTTGGATGGTAGCGGGAGTTTAAGGGAGACCGTAAATACGCAGTATTTT. It codes for CSARALDGSGSLRETVNTQYF.

This CDR3 is CASSPPSKLAVNEQFF. CDR3 DNA: TGTGCCAGCTCACCACCGTCAAAACTAGCCGTTAATGAGCAGTTCTTC. The rearrangement uses TRBV18 and TRBJ2-1; tentative D call: TRBD2 (6 bases). Germline lookup yields CDR1 KGHSH and CDR2 LQKENI. V dropped 0 bases and J dropped 7 bases, with 16 bases sitting between them. CDR3 length: 16 amino acids.

The chain links TRBV25-1 to TRBJ2-2, with 10 positions matching TRBD1. This CDR3 contains 15 residues. The V and J ends lost 3 bases and 6 bases, in that order; junction bases with no gene match: 4. The germline CDR1 and CDR2 sequences are MGHDK and SYGVNS. CDR3 amino acids: CASSEPGTGAGELFF. The CDR3, as DNA: TGTGCCAGCAGTGAGCCCGGGACAGGGGCCGGGGAGCTGTTTTTT. The variable domain in full, with the rest retrieved from reference TRBV25-1 and TRBJ2-2, is EADIYQTPRYLVIGTGKKITLECSQTMGHDKMYWYQQDPGMELHLIHYSYGVNSTEKGDLSSESTVSRIRTEHFPLTLESARPSHTSQYLCASSEPGTGAGELFFGEGSRLTVL.

The chain couples TRBV11-2 to TRBJ2-7, with 8 nucleotides matching TRBD1. Germline-derived CDR1 and CDR2 are SGHAT and FQNNGV. The CDR3 extends over 14 amino acids. V gave up 4 bases and J gave up 3 bases; unmatched junction bases: 5. The CDR3 region is CASSWQGADYEQYF. CDR3 DNA sequence: TGTGCCAGCAGCTGGCAGGGGGCAGACTACGAGCAGTACTTC.

V usage is TRBV12-3 or TRBV12-4 and J usage is TRBJ2-2; 7 bases are a match to TRBD1. The CDR3 sequence is 16 residues long. V trimming: 7 bases; J trimming: 3 bases; junction bases outside the gene matches: 11. The CDR3 protein is CASTPFRGGDTGELFF. The CDR3 region has the DNA TGTGCCAGCACCCCCTTTAGAGGGGGCGACACCGGGGAGCTGTTTTTT.

The rearrangement joins TRBV5-1 to TRBJ2-1; 8 bases match TRBD2. Germline CDR1 is SGHRS and CDR2 is YFSETQ. CDR3 size: 15 residues. V lost 4 bases and J lost 1; bases outside the gene matches: 4. Here the CDR3 reads CASSRGGLSYNEQFF. The CDR3, as DNA: TGCGCCAGCAGCCGGGGGGGCCTTTCCTACAATGAGCAGTTCTTC.

The rearrangement links TRBV7-2 to TRBJ2-7; unclear D gene. The V gene lost 3 bases and the J gene lost 6 bases, with 9 bases spanning the gap. The V gene's germline CDR1 is SGHTA and CDR2 FQGNSA. The CDR3 runs to 12 residues. The CDR3 is CASSFGYGEQYF. In DNA, the CDR3 is TGTGCCAGCAGCTTTGGGTATGGCGAGCAGTACTTC.

This chain joins TRBV9 and TRBJ2-5, with 9 bases fitting TRBD1. Germline CDR1 reads SGDLS; CDR2 reads YYNGEE. The CDR3 runs to 14 residues. V dropped 3 bases and J dropped 4; count of bases not matched to a gene: 4. CDR3: CASSGRQGGETQYF. The DNA for the CDR3 is TGTGCCAGCAGCGGGAGACAGGGGGGAGAGACCCAGTACTTC. Using reference TRBV9 and TRBJ2-5 for the parts outside the CDR3, the full variable domain is DSGVTQTPKHLITATGQRVTLRCSPRSGDLSVYWYQQSLDQGLQFLIQYYNGEERAKGNILERFSAQQFPDLHSELNLSSLELGDSALYFCASSGRQGGETQYFGPGTRLLVL.

The CDR3 region is CASSTQGYGGYTF. CDR3 DNA: TGTGCCAGCAGCACTCAGGGGTATGGTGGCTACACCTTC. The gene calls are TRBV6-5 and TRBJ1-2; TRBD1 is a possible D gene (6 bases). Per germline, CDR1 MNHEY and CDR2 SVGAGI. The CDR3 extends over 13 amino acids. The germline V and J ends were trimmed by 6 bases and 7 bases, with 15 bases remaining between them.

Comments on this clonotype: The conserved final phenylalanine or tryptophan is absent from the CDR3, which likely points to a read error. The DNA is omitted, as the CDR3 cannot be located on it reliably, and the CDR3 follows TCRdb's listing. The V call is TRBV20-1, the J call TRBJ1-1; the table's D call TRBD1 went unverified against the DNA. The CDR3 is 13 amino acids long, termini counted. Germline CDR1 reads DFQATT; CDR2 reads SNEGSKA (reference sequence). The CDR3 reads CSAKTTGGGFLSY.

The chain joins TRBV10-3 to TRBJ1-5, with D possibly matching TRBD1 (6 bases). The V gene's germline CDR1 is ENHRY and CDR2 SYGVKD. The CDR3 loop spans 15 amino acids. The V end lost 4 bases, the J end lost 0 bases, and 10 bases lay between the germline ends. The CDR3 DNA reads as TGTGCCATCAGTGCAGGGGATTATAGCAATCAGCCCCAGCATTTT. Translation: CAISAGDYSNQPQHF.

This clonotype was seen more than once but under ten times. The V gene is TRBV11-2, the J gene TRBJ2-4; 10 nucleotides agree with TRBD1. The CDR3 runs to 18 residues. V trimming: 5 bases; J trimming: 3 bases; junction bases outside the gene matches: 13. In germline, CDR1 is SGHAT, CDR2 FQNNGV. CDR3 nucleotides: TGTGCCAGCAGCGGGGTACGTCGACAGGGGGCTGGCAAAAACATTCAGTACTTC. It encodes CASSGVRRQGAGKNIQYF.

The chain employs TRBV29-1 and TRBJ2-6, with unresolved D. The CDR3 runs 15 residues. V was trimmed by 1 base and J by 0 bases, leaving 7 bases between them. Germline V gene sequence: CDR1 SQVTM, CDR2 ANQGSEA. CDR3 loop: CSVEGQTSGANVLTF. Here the CDR3 DNA reads TGCAGCGTTGAAGGACAAACCTCTGGGGCCAACGTCCTGACTTTC.

The chain links TRBV5-1 to TRBJ2-1; no firm D call. The CDR3 spans 14 residues. The germline gives CDR1 SGHRS, CDR2 YFSETQ. Trimming stripped 5 bases from V and 5 bases from J, with 14 bases between. CDR3 amino acids: CASSTVLTDNEQFF. The CDR3 DNA reads as TGCGCCAGCAGTACAGTTTTAACAGACAATGAGCAGTTCTTC.

The table lists this clonotype with a few counts. The chain has TRBV4-1 and TRBJ1-2, with D perhaps matching TRBD1 (6 bases). This CDR3 spans 15 amino acids. Germline CDR1 MGHRA, CDR2 YSYEKL. V lost 2 bases and J 2 bases, leaving 12 bases between the germline ends. In DNA form, the CDR3 reads TGCGCCAGCAGCCAACCACGGGACAAGAACTATGGCTACACCTTC. Translated, it gives CASSQPRDKNYGYTF.

In its sample, this clonotype was seen a few times. The chain couples TRBV12-3 or TRBV12-4 to TRBJ2-1; D is unresolved. The CDR3 extends over 13 amino acids. Trimming stripped 3 bases from V and 9 bases from J, with 12 bases between. Here the CDR3 reads CASSLLIISEQFF. The CDR3 DNA sequence: TGTGCCAGCAGTTTGTTAATTATCAGTGAGCAGTTCTTC.

This clonotype came up a few times. The rearrangement uses TRBV27 and TRBJ1-1; the D gene is possibly TRBD1 (5 bases). Germline CDR1 reads MNHEY; CDR2 reads SMNVEV (reference sequence). This CDR3 has 15 amino acids. V was clipped by 2 bases and J by 1 base, with 11 bases between them. The chain's CDR3 is CASSLVGRANTEAFF. DNA for the CDR3: TGTGCCAGCAGTTTAGTCGGCAGGGCGAACACTGAAGCTTTCTTT.

The chain is built from TRBV4-1 and TRBJ1-1, with 11 bases lining up with TRBD1. V was pared by 3 bases and J by 7 bases, with 16 bases of the junction left unmatched. The CDR3 is made up of 18 amino acids. Germline CDR1 is MGHRA and CDR2 is YSYEKL. The CDR3 nucleotides are TGCGCCAGCAGCCAGAGAGGGACAGGGGGTCCGTCGGCCGGTGAAGCTTTCTTT. Amino acid sequence: CASSQRGTGGPSAGEAFF.

This clonotype has just a few counts. The CDR3 is CASHLTGEVNYGYTF. CDR3 in DNA: TGTGCCAGCCACCTGACAGGGGAGGTTAACTATGGCTACACCTTC. The chain is built from TRBV13 and TRBJ1-2; 8 bases are a match to TRBD1. J gave up 1 base and V 8 bases, and 9 bases lay outside the gene matches. The CDR3 runs to 15 residues. Germline V gene lookup returns CDR1 PRHDT and CDR2 FYEKMQ (reference sequence).

This clonotype was seen a handful of times. The rearrangement links TRBV5-1 to TRBJ2-3; the D is unclear. The CDR3 loop spans 14 amino acids. Per germline, CDR1 SGHRS and CDR2 YFSETQ. V was shortened by 0 bases and J by 0 bases, with 5 bases between the two germline ends. CDR3 DNA sequence: TGCGCCAGCAGCTTGGGACATAGCACAGATACGCAGTATTTT. It yields the protein CASSLGHSTDTQYF.

This sequence joins TRBV18 and TRBJ2-1; 9 bases line up with TRBD2. V shed 1 base and J 2 bases; nucleotides not matched to a gene: 9. Looked up from germline, CDR1 is KGHSH and CDR2 is LQKENI. The CDR3 length is 18 residues. This CDR3 reads CASSPLPSGGYPYNEQFF. The CDR3 nucleotides are TGTGCCAGCTCACCACTCCCCAGCGGGGGGTACCCCTACAATGAGCAGTTCTTC.

This clonotype was seen many times. This may stem from a read error, because a much larger clone lies one nucleotide away. This chain links TRBV5-4 with TRBJ2-7; 7 nucleotides align to TRBD1. Germline values: CDR1 SGHNT, CDR2 YYREEE (reference sequence). The CDR3 has 13 residues. Trimming took 2 bases from V and 3 from J; bases not matched to a gene: 2. CDR3 amino acids: CASSFGTDYEQYF. The CDR3 DNA is TGTGCCAGCAGCTTCGGGACAGACTACGAGCAGTACTTC.

The CDR3, as DNA: TGTGCCAGCAGCTTGAGCTTGGGACAGGTCCCGAGCTACACCTTC. Translating gives CASSLSLGQVPSYTF. This chain connects TRBV7-2 to TRBJ1-2; 8 bases align to TRBD1. The CDR3 extends over 15 amino acids. CDR1 SGHTA and CDR2 FQGNSA come from the germline V gene. The ends lost 3 bases at V and 9 bases at J; junction bases unmatched: 12.